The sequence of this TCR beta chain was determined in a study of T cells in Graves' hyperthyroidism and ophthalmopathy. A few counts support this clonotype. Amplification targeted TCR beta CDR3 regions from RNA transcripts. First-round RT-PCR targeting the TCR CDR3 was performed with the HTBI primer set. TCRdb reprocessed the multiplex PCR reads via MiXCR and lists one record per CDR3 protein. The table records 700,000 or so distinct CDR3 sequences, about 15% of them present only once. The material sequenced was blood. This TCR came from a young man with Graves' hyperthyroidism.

CDR3 sequence reads: CAIRPDSVGNTIYF. The CDR3 nucleotides read TGTGCCATCCGCCCAGACAGTGTTGGAAACACCATATATTTT. The genes are TRBV12-3 or TRBV12-4 and TRBJ1-3, with a possible D match to TRBD1 (5 bases). CDR3 size: 14 residues. Trimming pared 10 bases from V and 3 bases from J, leaving 16 bases between.